These T cell receptor beta chains were read from a single sample in a study of cytomegalovirus exposure and HLA in healthy donors. Only in-frame clones appear in the TCRdb table, and some are missing; sequencing was by immunoSEQ multiplex PCR. This repertoire shows approximately 140,000 clones, about 76% found once; its top ten account for roughly 3.6%. The sample consisted of PBMCs. Source of these receptors: a human donor in good health. CDR3s include the opening cysteine and the closing phenylalanine or tryptophan. The order of the fields is V gene, clone size, J gene, D gene, CDR3 DNA, CDR3 protein. The D gene is left open where the match is weak. Expanded clones are given a class, and other clones once, few, many or no size at all.

V gene: TRBV7-6; clone size: -; J gene: TRBJ1-3; D gene: TRBD1; CDR3 DNA: TGTGCCAGCAGCCCAAGGGACAGCGGGAACACCATATATTTT; CDR3 protein: CASSPRDSGNTIYF
V gene: TRBV19; clone size: -; J gene: TRBJ2-7; D gene: -; CDR3 DNA: TGTGCCAGTAGTATAGACCACTCCTACGAGCAGTACTTC; CDR3 protein: CASSIDHSYEQYF
V gene: TRBV28; clone size: -; J gene: TRBJ2-1; D gene: TRBD1; CDR3 DNA: TGTGCCAGCAGTTTAAGGACAGGGGCCGACAATGAGCAGTTCTTC; CDR3 protein: CASSLRTGADNEQFF
V gene: TRBV6-5; clone size: once; J gene: TRBJ2-4; D gene: -; CDR3 DNA: TGTGCCAGCAGTTACGGACCCGGAGGCAAAAACATTCAGTACTTC; CDR3 protein: CASSYGPGGKNIQYF
V gene: TRBV6-6; clone size: -; J gene: TRBJ2-1; D gene: TRBD2; CDR3 DNA: TGTGCCAGCAGATTAACCGGGACTAGCGACAATGAGCAGTTCTTC; CDR3 protein: CASRLTGTSDNEQFF
V gene: TRBV6-5; clone size: -; J gene: TRBJ1-2; D gene: -; CDR3 DNA: TGTGCCAGCAGTTACTCGGACACGTATGGCTACCCCTTC; CDR3 protein: CASSYSDTYGYPF
V gene: TRBV10-3; clone size: -; J gene: TRBJ1-4; D gene: TRBD1; CDR3 DNA: TGTGCCTCGGGACAGGGAACTAATGAAAAACTGTTTTTT; CDR3 protein: CASGQGTNEKLFF
V gene: TRBV19; clone size: once; J gene: TRBJ2-1; D gene: TRBD2; CDR3 DNA: TGTGCCAGTAGCGCTAGCGGAACCTACAATGAGCAGTTCTTC; CDR3 protein: CASSASGTYNEQFF
V gene: TRBV27; clone size: -; J gene: TRBJ1-1; D gene: -; CDR3 DNA: TGTGCCAGCAGTTTAAGGGTAAGGGGAATTGGAGACACTGAAGCTTTCTTT; CDR3 protein: CASSLRVRGIGDTEAFF
V gene: TRBV5-6; clone size: few; J gene: TRBJ2-7; D gene: TRBD1; CDR3 DNA: TGTGCCAGCAGCTTTCAATCCCGGGACAGGGTGTTCTTC; CDR3 protein: CASSFQSRDRVFF
V gene: TRBV7-7; clone size: -; J gene: TRBJ1-4; D gene: TRBD1; CDR3 DNA: TGTGCTAGCAGATCCAGGGGGACGGGTATAAATGAAAAACTGTTTTTT; CDR3 protein: CASRSRGTGINEKLFF
V gene: TRBV7-2; clone size: few; J gene: TRBJ1-1; D gene: -; CDR3 DNA: TGTGCCAGCAGCTTAGCCCAGGCAGGCGGACTTAAAGCTTTCTTT; CDR3 protein: CASSLAQAGGLKAFF
V gene: TRBV11-2; clone size: -; J gene: TRBJ2-7; D gene: -; CDR3 DNA: TGTGCCAGCAGCTCTTTACAGGAGGGGACGGGGCAGTACTTC; CDR3 protein: CASSSLQEGTGQYF
V gene: TRBV19; clone size: -; J gene: TRBJ1-5; D gene: -; CDR3 DNA: TGTGCCAGTAGTATAGTCAGGGGCAATCAGCCCCAGCATTTT; CDR3 protein: CASSIVRGNQPQHF
V gene: TRBV18; clone size: -; J gene: TRBJ1-1; D gene: -; CDR3 DNA: TGTGCCAGCTCACCCTCAGGGGACACTGAAGCTTTCTTT; CDR3 protein: CASSPSGDTEAFF
V gene: TRBV2; clone size: -; J gene: TRBJ2-1; D gene: TRBD2; CDR3 DNA: TGTGCCAGCAGTTCTAGCGGGGGGGCCTACAATGAGCAGTTCTTC; CDR3 protein: CASSSSGGAYNEQFF
V gene: TRBV9; clone size: -; J gene: TRBJ2-1; D gene: -; CDR3 DNA: TGTGCCAGCAGCGTTTCAGGGAACTCCTACAATGAGCAGTTCTTC; CDR3 protein: CASSVSGNSYNEQFF
V gene: TRBV25-1; clone size: -; J gene: TRBJ2-5; D gene: TRBD1; CDR3 DNA: TGTGCCAGCATTGGGGACAGGGGACCGGGGGAGACCCAGTACTTC; CDR3 protein: CASIGDRGPGETQYF
V gene: TRBV10-3; clone size: -; J gene: TRBJ1-2; D gene: -; CDR3 DNA: TGTGCCATCACTGCCTATGGTGGGCAGAACGACTATGGCTACACCTTC; CDR3 protein: CAITAYGGQNDYGYTF
V gene: TRBV6-6; clone size: -; J gene: TRBJ2-1; D gene: TRBD1; CDR3 DNA: TGTGCCAGCAGATACAGGGGGAACAATGAGCAGTTCTTC; CDR3 protein: CASRYRGNNEQFF
V gene: TRBV9; clone size: -; J gene: TRBJ2-3; D gene: TRBD2; CDR3 DNA: TGTGCCAGCTCCCGCGGGAGGCATGCAGATACGCAGTATTTT; CDR3 protein: CASSRGRHADTQYF
V gene: TRBV5-8; clone size: -; J gene: TRBJ2-7; D gene: TRBD1; CDR3 DNA: TGTGCCAGCAGTCACAAACACCGGGACAGGGAGCCCTACGAGCAGTACTTC; CDR3 protein: CASSHKHRDREPYEQYF
V gene: TRBV29-1; clone size: -; J gene: TRBJ1-1; D gene: TRBD1; CDR3 DNA: TGCAGCGCAGAACAGGGGGGGAACACTGAAGCTTTCTTT; CDR3 protein: CSAEQGGNTEAFF
V gene: TRBV6-1; clone size: -; J gene: TRBJ2-7; D gene: -; CDR3 DNA: TGTGCCAGCACGCTACAGGGTCCCTACGAGCAGTACTTC; CDR3 protein: CASTLQGPYEQYF
V gene: TRBV6-1; clone size: -; J gene: TRBJ1-1; D gene: -; CDR3 DNA: TGTGCCAGCAGTGAAGGACAGCCCCCCGGGCACACTGAAGCTTTCTTT; CDR3 protein: CASSEGQPPGHTEAFF
V gene: TRBV27; clone size: -; J gene: TRBJ2-7; D gene: TRBD1; CDR3 DNA: TGTGCCAGCAGTACGCGGACAGGCAACTTCTACGAGCAGTACTTC; CDR3 protein: CASSTRTGNFYEQYF
V gene: TRBV5-6; clone size: -; J gene: TRBJ2-1; D gene: -; CDR3 DNA: TGTGCCAGCACCCCACAGGGAGGTGCGGGAGATGAGCAGTTCTTC; CDR3 protein: CASTPQGGAGDEQFF
V gene: TRBV5-8; clone size: -; J gene: TRBJ1-2; D gene: TRBD1; CDR3 DNA: TGTGCCAGCACTCTAAGGGGACAGGGGGTATTCGGTGGCTACACCTTC; CDR3 protein: CASTLRGQGVFGGYTF
V gene: TRBV7-9; clone size: -; J gene: TRBJ2-2; D gene: -; CDR3 DNA: TGTGCCAGCAGCTCTCTAAACACCGGGGAGCTGTTTTTT; CDR3 protein: CASSSLNTGELFF
V gene: TRBV19; clone size: -; J gene: TRBJ2-1; D gene: TRBD2; CDR3 DNA: TGTGCCAGTAGTATCGGGACTAGAGGTAATGAGCAGTTCTTC; CDR3 protein: CASSIGTRGNEQFF
V gene: TRBV27; clone size: -; J gene: TRBJ2-5; D gene: -; CDR3 DNA: TGTGCCAGCAGTTTAGGGGGGAGTAAAGAGACCCAGTACTTC; CDR3 protein: CASSLGGSKETQYF
V gene: TRBV11-2; clone size: -; J gene: TRBJ2-7; D gene: TRBD1; CDR3 DNA: TGTGCCAGCAGTTTACAGGGGGTGGAGCAGTACTTC; CDR3 protein: CASSLQGVEQYF
V gene: TRBV4-1; clone size: -; J gene: TRBJ2-7; D gene: -; CDR3 DNA: TGCGCCAGCAGCTCGGAGCCCCGGGACGGCGGGGACGAGCAGTACTTC; CDR3 protein: CASSSEPRDGGDEQYF
V gene: TRBV19; clone size: -; J gene: TRBJ2-7; D gene: -; CDR3 DNA: TGTGCCAGTAGTATATCCGGAACCAACAGGTTTCCCACCTACGAGCAGTACTTC; CDR3 protein: CASSISGTNRFPTYEQYF
V gene: TRBV6-1; clone size: -; J gene: TRBJ1-5; D gene: -; CDR3 DNA: TGTGCCAGCAGTGAAGCCGGCAATCAGCCCCAGCATTTT; CDR3 protein: CASSEAGNQPQHF
V gene: TRBV27; clone size: -; J gene: TRBJ2-2; D gene: TRBD2; CDR3 DNA: TGTGCCAGCAGTTCCGCGACTAGCGGGGGGGCGGTCGGGGAGCTGTTTTTT; CDR3 protein: CASSSATSGGAVGELFF
V gene: TRBV6-5; clone size: -; J gene: TRBJ1-6; D gene: -; CDR3 DNA: TGTGCCAGCAGTCCCCGGGGTACCGGTTCACCCCTCCACTTT; CDR3 protein: CASSPRGTGSPLHF
V gene: TRBV6-5; clone size: few; J gene: TRBJ1-1; D gene: -; CDR3 DNA: TGTGCCAGCAGTTACGGCAGTCTGAACACTGAAGCTTTCTTT; CDR3 protein: CASSYGSLNTEAFF
V gene: TRBV5-1; clone size: -; J gene: TRBJ2-7; D gene: -; CDR3 DNA: TGCGCCAGCAGCAGGGACACCTATAGTGGCTACGAGCAGTACTTC; CDR3 protein: CASSRDTYSGYEQYF
V gene: TRBV7-2; clone size: -; J gene: TRBJ2-5; D gene: TRBD2; CDR3 DNA: TGTGCCAGCAGCCCGGGGACTAGCGGGAGAGCAGAGACCCAGTACTTC; CDR3 protein: CASSPGTSGRAETQYF